This is a list of T cell receptor beta chains from one sample in a study of T cell repertoires in cytomegalovirus infection. From the reads, TCRdb called clonotypes with MiXCR, one entry per CDR3 protein. Altogether about 110,000 distinct CDR3 sequences are present, around 10% being singletons, with the ten largest covering approximately 33%. No antigen has been identified for these receptors. The source material was PBMCs, sequenced either directly or after in vitro stimulation (not recorded which). All receptors derive from a human donor in good health (CMV status not recorded). Some clones in this sample may be carry-over from other donors' samples. Both conserved end residues are part of each CDR3. Fields, in order: J gene, D gene, V gene, clone size, CDR3 protein, CDR3 DNA. D genes are given only for firm matches. Clone size, where shown, is once, few, many, or a class for clones that have expanded.

TRBJ2-2 TRBD1 TRBV7-8 few CASSPRQGANTGELFF TGTGCCAGCAGCCCACGACAGGGGGCGAACACCGGGGAGCTGTTTTTT
TRBJ2-3 . TRBV13 few CASRLNGVTFTDTQYF TGTGCCAGCAGGCTTAATGGGGTAACATTCACAGATACGCAGTATTTT
TRBJ2-3 TRBD2 TRBV10-3 . CAVEGGRAVRHTQYF TGTGCCGTCGAGGGCGGGAGGGCCGTACGACATACGCAGTATTTT
TRBJ2-1 . TRBV6-6 few CASSYGAHEQFF TGTGCCAGCAGTTACGGGGCTCATGAGCAGTTCTTC
TRBJ2-1 TRBD2 TRBV7-6 many CASSLKTSGRAYNEQFF TGTGCCAGCAGCTTAAAGACTAGCGGGAGGGCCTACAATGAGCAGTTCTTC
TRBJ2-7 TRBD1 TRBV12-3/TRBV12-4 . CASSSRTGEYEQYF TGTGCCAGCAGTTCCCGGACAGGGGAGTACGAGCAGTACTTC
TRBJ2-2 TRBD1 TRBV11-3 many CASSLDSDRGLYTGELFF TGTGCCAGCAGCTTAGATTCCGACAGGGGGCTTTACACCGGGGAGCTGTTTTTT
TRBJ2-7 TRBD2 TRBV7-8 many CASSGGVGLGSHEQYF TGTGCCAGCAGCGGGGGGGTGGGACTAGGGTCCCACGAGCAGTACTTC
TRBJ1-5 . TRBV19 . CASTPLLGFSSNQPQHF TGTGCCAGTACCCCCCTGTTGGGGTTCTCCAGCAATCAGCCCCAGCATTTT
TRBJ2-2 TRBD2 TRBV19 once CASSKAGAWTGELFF TGTGCCAGTAGTAAAGCGGGAGCCTGGACCGGGGAGCTGTTTTTT
TRBJ2-6 . TRBV7-9 many CASSEGAQSSGANVLTF TGTGCCAGCAGCGAAGGGGCTCAGAGCTCTGGGGCCAACGTCCTGACTTTC
TRBJ2-3 . TRBV7-2 many CASSALRGDTQYF TGTGCCAGCAGCGCCCTCCGGGGAGATACGCAGTATTTT
TRBJ1-5 TRBD1 TRBV19 many CASRTGQGSNQPQHF TGTGCCAGCCGAACCGGACAGGGGAGCAATCAGCCCCAGCATTTT
TRBJ2-2 . TRBV10-3 many CAITAYIGPGDTGELFF TGTGCCATCACCGCCTATATCGGGCCGGGGGACACCGGGGAGCTGTTTTTT
TRBJ2-6 TRBD2 TRBV12-5 many CASGLAGVGANVLTF TGTGCTAGTGGACTAGCGGGAGTTGGGGCCAACGTCCTGACTTTC
TRBJ2-1 TRBD2 TRBV4-1 many CASSLRQGGGTSGTYEQFF TGCGCCAGCAGCCTCCGGCAGGGGGGTGGGACTAGCGGGACATATGAGCAGTTCTTC
TRBJ2-7 TRBD2 TRBV7-9 many CASSLSLAGDSYEQYF TGTGCCAGCAGCTTATCCCTAGCGGGAGACTCCTACGAGCAGTACTTC
TRBJ2-3 . TRBV29-1 many CSVEEAVPSDTQYF TGCAGCGTTGAAGAGGCGGTCCCTTCTGATACGCAGTATTTT